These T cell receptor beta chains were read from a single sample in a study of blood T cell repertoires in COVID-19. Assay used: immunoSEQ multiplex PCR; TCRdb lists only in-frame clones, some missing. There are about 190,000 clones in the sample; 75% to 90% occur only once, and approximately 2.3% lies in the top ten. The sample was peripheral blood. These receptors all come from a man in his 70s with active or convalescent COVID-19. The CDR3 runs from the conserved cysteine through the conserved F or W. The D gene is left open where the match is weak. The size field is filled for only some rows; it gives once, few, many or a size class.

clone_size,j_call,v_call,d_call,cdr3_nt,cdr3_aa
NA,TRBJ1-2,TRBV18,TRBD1,TGTGCCAGCACGCAATCAGGGACAGGTATTCTCTATGGCTACACCTTC,CASTQSGTGILYGYTF
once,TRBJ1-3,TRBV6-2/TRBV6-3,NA,TGTGCCAGCAGTCTTGGGACAATTGGAAACACCATATATTTT,CASSLGTIGNTIYF
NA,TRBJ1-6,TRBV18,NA,TGTGCCAGCTCACCTGCCGGACTGGCCACCCTCCACTTT,CASSPAGLATLHF
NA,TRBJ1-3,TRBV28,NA,TGTGCCAGCAGTTTTGAGAGCTCTGGAAACACCATATATTTT,CASSFESSGNTIYF
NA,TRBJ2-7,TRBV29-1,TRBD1,TGCAGCGTGATGGAGGGGACAGGCTACGAGCAGTACTTC,CSVMEGTGYEQYF
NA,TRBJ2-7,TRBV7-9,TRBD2,TGTGCCAGCAGCTTACGCGGGAGTACCTCCTACGAGCAGTACTTC,CASSLRGSTSYEQYF
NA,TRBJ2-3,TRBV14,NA,TGTGCCAGCAGCCAAGAGGGCGAGGATACGCAGTATTTT,CASSQEGEDTQYF
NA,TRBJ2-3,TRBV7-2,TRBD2,TGTGCCAGCAGCGAATTACGGACTAGTCAAACGCAGTATTTT,CASSELRTSQTQYF
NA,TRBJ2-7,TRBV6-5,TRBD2,TGTGCCAGCAACCTCGGACTAGACTACGAGCAGTACTTC,CASNLGLDYEQYF
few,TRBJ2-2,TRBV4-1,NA,TGCGCCAGCAGCCGAGGACAGGAGGGGACCGGGGAGCTGTTTTTT,CASSRGQEGTGELFF
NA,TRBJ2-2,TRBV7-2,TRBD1,TGTGCCAGCAGCTCAGGGACAGGGGCCACCGGGGAGCTGTTTTTT,CASSSGTGATGELFF
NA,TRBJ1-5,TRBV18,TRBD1,TGTGCCAGCTCACCAGCAGACAGGGGAAATCAGCCCCAGCATTTT,CASSPADRGNQPQHF
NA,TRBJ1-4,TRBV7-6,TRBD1,TGTGCCAGCAGCTTATCACCGACAGGGGTTAATGAAAAACTGTTTTTT,CASSLSPTGVNEKLFF
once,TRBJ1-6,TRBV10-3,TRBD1,TGTGCCATCAGCAGGGGGGACAGAGAGTATTCACCCCTCCACTTT,CAISRGDREYSPLHF
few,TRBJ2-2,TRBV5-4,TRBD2,TGTGCCAGCAGCCCGGGGGGACCGTCAAACACCGGGGAGCTGTTTTTT,CASSPGGPSNTGELFF
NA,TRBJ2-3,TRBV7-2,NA,TGTGCCAGCAGAATAGGCGGGGGCCGGGCAGATACGCAGTATTTT,CASRIGGGRADTQYF
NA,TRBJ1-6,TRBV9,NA,TGTGCCAGCAGCGTAGATCCTATTTATTCACCCCTCCACTTT,CASSVDPIYSPLHF
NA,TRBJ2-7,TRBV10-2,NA,TGCGCCAGCACGGGGGATCCGTACGAGCAGTACTTC,CASTGDPYEQYF
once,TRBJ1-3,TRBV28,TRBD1,TGTGCCAGCAGACAGGGGGCTGGAAACACCATATATTTT,CASRQGAGNTIYF
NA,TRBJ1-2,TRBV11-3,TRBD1,TGTGCCAGCAGCTTAGAAACAGGGGAGGCCTATGGCTACACCTTC,CASSLETGEAYGYTF
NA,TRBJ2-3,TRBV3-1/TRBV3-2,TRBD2,TGTGCCAGCAGCCATCTACCCAAGCGGGAGGGGGCAGATACGCAGTATTTT,CASSHLPKREGADTQYF
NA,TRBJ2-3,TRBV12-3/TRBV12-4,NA,TGTGCCAGCAACTTGCCTCAAAGTGCGCAGTATTTT,CASNLPQSAQYF
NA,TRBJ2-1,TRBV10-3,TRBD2,TGTGCCATCAGTGAGATACTAGCGGATTACAATGAGCAGTTCTTC,CAISEILADYNEQFF
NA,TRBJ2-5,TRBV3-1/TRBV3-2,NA,TGTGCCAGCAGCCCGGACAGTTGGGGGGAGACCCAGTACTTC,CASSPDSWGETQYF
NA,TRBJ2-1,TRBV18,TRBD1,TGTGCCAGCTCACCCCGACAGGGGAGCTCCTACAATGAGCAGTTCTTC,CASSPRQGSSYNEQFF
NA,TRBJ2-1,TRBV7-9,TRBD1,TGTGCCAGCAGTTCGGGACAGGGGGCGCGTGAGCAGTTCTTC,CASSSGQGAREQFF
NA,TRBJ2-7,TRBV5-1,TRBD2,TGCGCCAGCAGCCTATCTAGCGGGAGGAGCCACGAGCAGTACTTC,CASSLSSGRSHEQYF
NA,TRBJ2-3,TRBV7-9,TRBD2,TGTGCCAGCAGTCCACTAGCGGAGGCATACACAGATACGCAGTATTTT,CASSPLAEAYTDTQYF
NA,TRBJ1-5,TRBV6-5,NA,TGTGCCAGCAGTCCCCAGGGTCTACGAAATCAGCCCCAGCATTTT,CASSPQGLRNQPQHF
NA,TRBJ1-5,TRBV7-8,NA,TGTGCCAGCAGCTTACGGGCCAGGGTTGGTCAGCCCCAGCATTTT,CASSLRARVGQPQHF
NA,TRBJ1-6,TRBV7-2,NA,TGTGCCAGCAGCTTAGCCGCCGGTAATTCACCCCTCCACTTT,CASSLAAGNSPLHF
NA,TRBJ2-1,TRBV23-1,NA,TGCGCCAGCCCCGGACAGTACTACTTCCATGAGCAGTTCTTC,CASPGQYYFHEQFF
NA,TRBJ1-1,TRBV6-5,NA,TGTGCCAGCGGCCTTAACCAGGGGTACACTGAAGCTTTCTTT,CASGLNQGYTEAFF
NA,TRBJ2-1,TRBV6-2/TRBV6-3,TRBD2,TGTGCCAGCAGTTACAGGCGGGGGGAGGTCTACAATGAGCAGTTCTTC,CASSYRRGEVYNEQFF
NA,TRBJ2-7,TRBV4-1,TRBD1,TGCGCCAGCAGCCAAGATCCGGGACAGAGCTCCTACGAGCAGTACTTC,CASSQDPGQSSYEQYF
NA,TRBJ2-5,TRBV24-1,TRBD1,TGTGCCACCAGAGCAGGGGGCCGGGGGGAGACCCAGTACTTC,CATRAGGRGETQYF
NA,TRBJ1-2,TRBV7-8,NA,TGTGCCAGCAGCACTACAGGTGGAAACTATGGCTACACCTTC,CASSTTGGNYGYTF
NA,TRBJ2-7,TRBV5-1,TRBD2,TGCGCCAGCAGCGACAGCGGGGGCTCCTACGAGCAGTACTTC,CASSDSGGSYEQYF
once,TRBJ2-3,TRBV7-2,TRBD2,TGTGCCAGCAGCTGGAGCGGGGGAAGCACAGATACGCAGTATTTT,CASSWSGGSTDTQYF
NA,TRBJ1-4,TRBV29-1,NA,TGCAGCGTTGAAGATCAGGCATTAAGGAAACTGTTTTTT,CSVEDQALRKLFF